The clone carrying this T cell receptor beta chain was observed at least ten times. Its antigen is currently unknown. These data belong to a study of T cells in Graves' hyperthyroidism and ophthalmopathy. Overall study results and limits: Blood held most thyroid clonotypes expanded above 0.001 frequency. The model's output predicted ophthalmopathy at a median of about 5.9 months prior to onset.

The source material, RNA transcripts, was used to amplify TCR beta CDR3 regions. In the first-round RT-PCR of the TCR CDR3, the HTBI primer set was used. TCRdb ran MiXCR on the multiplex PCR reads and lists one entry per CDR3 protein. This sample has 300,000 to 450,000 distinct CDR3 sequences, with 15% to 20% found just once. CDR1 and CDR2 (germline): SGHAT, FQNNGV. The CDR3 is 14 residues long. V lost 5 bases and J 5 bases, leaving 15 bases between the germline ends. The clonotype was recovered from a middle-aged woman with Graves' ophthalmopathy. Sequencing was done on a sample of blood. The gene calls are TRBV11-2 and TRBJ2-5; possible D gene TRBD1, 6 bases. CDR3 region: CASSRRGGSETQYF. The CDR3 region has the DNA TGTGCCAGCAGCCGCAGGGGTGGGTCGGAGACCCAGTACTTC.